The 13 T cell receptor beta chains below come from one sample, sequenced in a study of identifying expanded T cells in peripheral blood. Repertoires were generated with immunoSEQ multiplex PCR, while TCRdb's copy carries only in-frame clones and drops some. The sample lists 45,000 to 75,000 clones, around four fifths occurring once. The sample was blood. These receptors originate from a person between 18 and 69 years old in good health.

This chain connects TRBV18 to TRBJ1-1; D uncertain. The CDR3 totals 14 residues. From germline, CDR1 is KGHSH and CDR2 LQKENI. Trimming pared 2 bases from V and 4 bases from J, leaving 11 bases between. Here the CDR3 DNA reads TGTGCCAGCTCACCAAGCATTGGTGCCACTGAAGCTTTCTTT. This encodes CASSPSIGATEAFF.

Only one count was recorded for this clone. This chain joins TRBV5-1 and TRBJ1-1; D call uncertain. Trimming cost V 2 bases and J 1 base, with 6 bases left between them. CDR1 SGHRS and CDR2 YFSETQ come from the germline V gene. CDR3 size: 13 residues. The CDR3 reads CASSLMGNTEAFF. The CDR3 DNA is TGCGCCAGCAGCTTAATGGGGAACACTGAAGCTTTCTTT.

The chain links TRBV11-2 to TRBJ2-3; the match to TRBD1 covers 8 bases. This CDR3 has 14 amino acids. V lost 3 bases, J lost 8 bases, and 7 bases stayed unmatched. Looked up from germline, CDR1 is SGHAT and CDR2 is FQNNGV. CDR3 DNA sequence: TGTGCCAGCAGCTTGTCGGGACAGGCAGGTACGCAGTATTTT. This encodes CASSLSGQAGTQYF.

This clone was recorded a few times. The chain employs TRBV2 and TRBJ1-2, with 11 bases that match TRBD1. V trimming: 1 base; J trimming: 8 bases; junction bases outside the gene matches: 12. The length of the CDR3 is 17 residues. The V gene's germline CDR1 is SNHLY and CDR2 FYNNEI. CDR3 protein: CASSEGLGQGVVSGYTF. In DNA form, the CDR3 reads TGTGCCAGCAGTGAAGGTCTGGGACAGGGGGTAGTCTCCGGCTACACCTTC.

The genes are TRBV27 and TRBJ2-5, with D maybe TRBD1 (6 bases). Germline V gene data show CDR1 as MNHEY and CDR2 as SMNVEV (reference sequence). The V end lost 8 bases, the J end lost 5 bases, and 21 bases lay between the germline ends. This CDR3 region has 15 residues. The CDR3 is CASQQIQGRRETQYF. DNA of the CDR3: TGTGCCAGCCAGCAGATCCAGGGGCGCAGGGAGACCCAGTACTTC.

V and J are TRBV7-2 and TRBJ1-1; D is ambiguous. V was clipped by 6 bases and J by 5 bases, with 13 bases between them. CDR1 SGHTA and CDR2 FQGNSA come from the germline V gene. The CDR3 has 13 residues. The CDR3 here is CASSSTRRTEAFF. CDR3 coding DNA: TGTGCCAGCAGTTCAACCCGGAGGACTGAAGCTTTCTTT.

The J gene is TRBJ1-1, the V gene TRBV19, with D unclear. The germline CDR1 and CDR2 sequences are LNHDA and SQIVND (reference sequence). This CDR3 region has 13 residues. Trimming shortened V by 4 bases and J by 4 bases, and 10 bases separated the two germline ends. CDR3 DNA: TGTGCCAGTAGTACCCGGCAGAGCACTGAAGCTTTCTTT. Translation: CASSTRQSTEAFF.

The V and J genes are TRBV27 and TRBJ2-7; 11 bases map to TRBD2. There are 15 residues in the CDR3. J lost 3 bases, V lost 3 bases, and 4 bases had no gene match. Per germline, CDR1 MNHEY and CDR2 SMNVEV (reference sequence). The CDR3 region has the DNA TGTGCCAGCAGTTTTTTCGGGACTAGCGGCTACGAGCAGTACTTC. Its translation: CASSFFGTSGYEQYF.

This clone was observed a few times. This specimen includes other DNA sequences encoding the same CDR3. V usage is TRBV9 and J usage is TRBJ2-1; D call uncertain. There are 15 residues in the CDR3. V was pared by 0 bases and J by 1 base, with 8 bases between. The germline CDR1 and CDR2 sequences are SGDLS and YYNGEE. The CDR3 loop reads CASSVEDSSYNEQFF. The CDR3, as DNA: TGTGCCAGCAGCGTAGAAGACTCGTCCTACAATGAGCAGTTCTTC.

The chain recombines TRBV30 with TRBJ2-2; no reliable D call. CDR3 length equals 14 residues. CDR1 is GTSNPN and CDR2 is SVGIG in the germline V gene (reference sequence). V lost 3 bases, J lost 6 bases, and 14 bases lay in between. This chain's CDR3 is CAWSPNWDPGELFF. DNA for the CDR3: TGTGCCTGGAGCCCCAACTGGGATCCCGGGGAGCTGTTTTTT.

This chain uses TRBV6-6 with TRBJ2-3; D uncertain. Germline loops: CDR1 MNHNY, CDR2 SVGAGI (reference sequence). The CDR3 covers 12 residues. Trimming removed 6 bases from V and 2 bases from J, with 6 bases in between. The CDR3 DNA reads TGTGCCAGCAGCCAGACCACAGATACGCAGTATTTT. As protein: CASSQTTDTQYF.

V and J are TRBV30 and TRBJ1-5; a possible D gene is TRBD1 (5 bases). The CDR3 extends over 16 amino acids. Per the germline V gene, CDR1 is GTSNPN and CDR2 is SVGIG (reference sequence). Trimming left V 0 bases short and J 1 base short, with 13 bases between. CDR3 amino acids: CAWSVRGAISNQPQHF. CDR3 nucleotide sequence: TGTGCCTGGAGTGTACGAGGGGCAATAAGCAATCAGCCCCAGCATTTT. The full variable domain, with the rest looked up from reference TRBV30 and TRBJ1-5, is SQTIHQWPATLVQPVGSPLSLECTVEGTSNPNLYWYRQAAGRGLQLLFYSVGIGQISSEVPQNLSASRPQDRQFILSSKKLLLSDSGFYLCAWSVRGAISNQPQHFGDGTRLSIL.

This chain uses TRBV7-6 with TRBJ2-1; D is undetermined. In germline, CDR1 is SGHVS, CDR2 FNYEAQ. The CDR3 is 13 residues long. V lost 3 bases and J lost 3, with 6 bases in between. The CDR3 protein is CASSLADYNEQFF. CDR3 nucleotides: TGTGCCAGCAGCTTGGCGGACTACAATGAGCAGTTCTTC.